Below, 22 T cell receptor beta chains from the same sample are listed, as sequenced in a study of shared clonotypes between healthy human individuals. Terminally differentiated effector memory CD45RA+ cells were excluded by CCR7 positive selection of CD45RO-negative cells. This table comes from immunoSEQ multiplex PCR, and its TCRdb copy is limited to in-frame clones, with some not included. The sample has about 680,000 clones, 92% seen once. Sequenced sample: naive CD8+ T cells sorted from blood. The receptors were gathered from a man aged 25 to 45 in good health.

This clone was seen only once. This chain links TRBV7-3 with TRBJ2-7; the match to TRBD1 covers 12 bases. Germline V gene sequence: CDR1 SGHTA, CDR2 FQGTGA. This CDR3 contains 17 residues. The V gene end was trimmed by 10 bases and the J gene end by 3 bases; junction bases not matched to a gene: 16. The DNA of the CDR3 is TGTGCCACCACCGGGACAGGGGGCGCGATCTTAAACTACGAGCAGTACTTC. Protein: CATTGTGGAILNYEQYF.

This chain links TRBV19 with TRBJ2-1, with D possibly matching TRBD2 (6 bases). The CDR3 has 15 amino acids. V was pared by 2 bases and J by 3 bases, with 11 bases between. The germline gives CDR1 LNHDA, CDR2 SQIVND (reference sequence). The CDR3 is CASSITGAGYNEQFF. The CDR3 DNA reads TGTGCCAGTAGTATAACGGGAGCAGGCTACAATGAGCAGTTCTTC.

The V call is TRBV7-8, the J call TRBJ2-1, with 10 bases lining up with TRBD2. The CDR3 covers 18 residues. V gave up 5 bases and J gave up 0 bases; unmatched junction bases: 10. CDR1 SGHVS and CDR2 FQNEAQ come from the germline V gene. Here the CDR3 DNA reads TGTGCCAGCAGCACGGGACTAGCGCTTCGGGGCTCCTACAATGAGCAGTTCTTC. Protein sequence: CASSTGLALRGSYNEQFF.

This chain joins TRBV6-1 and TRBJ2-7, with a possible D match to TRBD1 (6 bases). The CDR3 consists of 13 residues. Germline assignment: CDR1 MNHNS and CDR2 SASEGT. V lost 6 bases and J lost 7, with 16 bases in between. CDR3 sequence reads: CASREQGFGEQYF. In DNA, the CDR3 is TGTGCCAGCAGAGAACAGGGCTTTGGGGAGCAGTACTTC.

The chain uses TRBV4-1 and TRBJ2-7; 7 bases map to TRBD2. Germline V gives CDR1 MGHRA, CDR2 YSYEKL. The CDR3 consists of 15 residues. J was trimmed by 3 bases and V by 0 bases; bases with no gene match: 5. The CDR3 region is CASSQEWASGYEQYF. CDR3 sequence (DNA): TGCGCCAGCAGCCAAGAATGGGCTAGCGGCTACGAGCAGTACTTC.

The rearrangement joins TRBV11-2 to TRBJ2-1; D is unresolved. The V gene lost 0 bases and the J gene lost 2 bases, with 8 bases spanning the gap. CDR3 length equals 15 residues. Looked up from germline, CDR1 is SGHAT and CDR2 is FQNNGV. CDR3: CASSLESGPYNEQFF. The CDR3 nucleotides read TGTGCCAGCAGCTTAGAATCGGGCCCCTACAATGAGCAGTTCTTC. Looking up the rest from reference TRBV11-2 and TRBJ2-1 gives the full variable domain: EAGVAQSPRYKIIEKRQSVAFWCNPISGHATLYWYQQILGQGPKLLIQFQNNGVVDDSQLPKDRFSAERLKGVDSTLKIQPAKLEDSAVYLCASSLESGPYNEQFFGPGTRLTVL.

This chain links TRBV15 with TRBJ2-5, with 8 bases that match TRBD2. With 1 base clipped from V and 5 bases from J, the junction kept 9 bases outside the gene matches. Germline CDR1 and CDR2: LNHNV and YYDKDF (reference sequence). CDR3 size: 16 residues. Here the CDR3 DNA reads TGTGCCACCAGCAGAGGTGATAGCGGGATTATGGAGACCCAGTACTTC. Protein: CATSRGDSGIMETQYF.

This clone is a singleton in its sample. CDR3 sequence reads: CASSQDVRVTYEQYF. DNA of the CDR3: TGCGCCAGCAGCCAAGATGTCAGGGTAACCTACGAGCAGTACTTC. V usage is TRBV4-1 and J usage is TRBJ2-7, with D possibly TRBD1 on 5 matching bases. The CDR3 consists of 15 residues. Germline assignment: CDR1 MGHRA and CDR2 YSYEKL. The germline V and J ends were trimmed by 0 bases and 2 bases, with 11 bases remaining between them.

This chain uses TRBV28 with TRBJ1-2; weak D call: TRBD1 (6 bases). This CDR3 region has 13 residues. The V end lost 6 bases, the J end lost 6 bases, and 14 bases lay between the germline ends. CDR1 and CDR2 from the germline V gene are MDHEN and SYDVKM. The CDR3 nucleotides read TGTGCCAGCAGCCGCCGGGGGGCGGATGGCTACACCTTC. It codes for CASSRRGADGYTF.

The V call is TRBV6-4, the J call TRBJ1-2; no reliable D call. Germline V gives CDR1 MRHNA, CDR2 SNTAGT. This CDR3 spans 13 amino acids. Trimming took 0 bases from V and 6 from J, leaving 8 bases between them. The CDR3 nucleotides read TGTGCCAGCAGTGACTCGATGTGGGATGGCTACACCTTC. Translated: CASSDSMWDGYTF.

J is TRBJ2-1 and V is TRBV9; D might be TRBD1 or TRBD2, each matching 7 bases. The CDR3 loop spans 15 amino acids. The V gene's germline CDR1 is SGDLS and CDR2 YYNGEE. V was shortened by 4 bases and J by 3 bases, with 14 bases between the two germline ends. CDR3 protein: CASSKGGTDYNEQFF. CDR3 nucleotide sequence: TGTGCCAGCAGCAAGGGGGGGACAGACTACAATGAGCAGTTCTTC.

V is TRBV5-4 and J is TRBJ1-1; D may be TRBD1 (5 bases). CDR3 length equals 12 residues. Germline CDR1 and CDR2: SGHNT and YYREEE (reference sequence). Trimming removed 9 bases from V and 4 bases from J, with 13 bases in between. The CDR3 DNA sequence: TGTGCCATCTGGGGGGAGACCACTGAAGCTTTCTTT. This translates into CAIWGETTEAFF.

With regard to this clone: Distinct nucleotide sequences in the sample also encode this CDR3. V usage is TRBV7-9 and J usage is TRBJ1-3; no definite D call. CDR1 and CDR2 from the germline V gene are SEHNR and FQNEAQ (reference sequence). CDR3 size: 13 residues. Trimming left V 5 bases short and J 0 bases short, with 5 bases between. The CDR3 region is CASSPRSGNTIYF. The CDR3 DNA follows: TGTGCCAGCAGCCCCCGCTCTGGAAACACCATATATTTT. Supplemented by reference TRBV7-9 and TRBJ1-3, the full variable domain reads DTGVSQNPRHKITKRGQNVTFRCDPISEHNRLYWYRQTLGQGPEFLTYFQNEAQLEKSRLLSDRFSAERPKGSFSTLEIQRTEQGDSAMYLCASSPRSGNTIYFGEGSWLTVV.

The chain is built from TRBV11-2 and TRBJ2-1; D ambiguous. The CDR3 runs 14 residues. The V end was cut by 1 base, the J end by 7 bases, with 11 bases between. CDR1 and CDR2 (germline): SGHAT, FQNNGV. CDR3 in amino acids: CASSLGLGENEQFF. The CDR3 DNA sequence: TGTGCCAGCAGCTTAGGCCTAGGTGAGAATGAGCAGTTCTTC.

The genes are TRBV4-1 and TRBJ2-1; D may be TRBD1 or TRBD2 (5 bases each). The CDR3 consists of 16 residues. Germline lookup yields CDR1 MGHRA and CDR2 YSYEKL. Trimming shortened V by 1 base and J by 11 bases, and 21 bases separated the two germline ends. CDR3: CASSQAEGAGTRQQFF. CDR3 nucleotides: TGCGCCAGCAGCCAAGCCGAGGGAGCAGGGACCCGGCAGCAGTTCTTC.

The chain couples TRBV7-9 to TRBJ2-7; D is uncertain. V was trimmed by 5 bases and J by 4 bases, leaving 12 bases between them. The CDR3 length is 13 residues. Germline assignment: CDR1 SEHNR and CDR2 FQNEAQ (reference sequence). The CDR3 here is CASSPSSQYEQYF. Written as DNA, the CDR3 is TGTGCCAGCAGCCCATCGTCACAATACGAGCAGTACTTC.

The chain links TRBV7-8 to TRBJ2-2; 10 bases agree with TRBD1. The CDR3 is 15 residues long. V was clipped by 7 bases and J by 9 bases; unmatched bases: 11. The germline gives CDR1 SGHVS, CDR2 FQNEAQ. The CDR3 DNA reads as TGTGCCAGCAAGCGGGACAGGGGTGGGATCTGGGAGCTGTTTTTT. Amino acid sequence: CASKRDRGGIWELFF.

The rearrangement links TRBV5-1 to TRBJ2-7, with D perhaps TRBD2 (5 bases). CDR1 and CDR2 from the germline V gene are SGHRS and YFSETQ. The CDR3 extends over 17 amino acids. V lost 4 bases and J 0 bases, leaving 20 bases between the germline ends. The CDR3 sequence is CASSPAGPAVSSYEQYF. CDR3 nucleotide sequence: TGCGCCAGCAGCCCGGCGGGCCCAGCGGTCAGCTCCTACGAGCAGTACTTC.

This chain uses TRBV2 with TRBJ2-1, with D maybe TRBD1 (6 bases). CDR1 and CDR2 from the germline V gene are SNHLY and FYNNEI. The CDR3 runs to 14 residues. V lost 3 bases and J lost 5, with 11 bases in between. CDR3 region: CASSDPRGNNEQFF. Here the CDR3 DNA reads TGTGCCAGCAGTGACCCCAGGGGAAACAATGAGCAGTTCTTC.

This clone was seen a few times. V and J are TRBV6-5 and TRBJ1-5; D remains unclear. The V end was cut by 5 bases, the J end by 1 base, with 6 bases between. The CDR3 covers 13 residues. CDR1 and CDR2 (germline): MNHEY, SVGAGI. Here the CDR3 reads CASSPGSNQPQHF. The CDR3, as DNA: TGTGCCAGCAGTCCCGGGAGCAATCAGCCCCAGCATTTT.

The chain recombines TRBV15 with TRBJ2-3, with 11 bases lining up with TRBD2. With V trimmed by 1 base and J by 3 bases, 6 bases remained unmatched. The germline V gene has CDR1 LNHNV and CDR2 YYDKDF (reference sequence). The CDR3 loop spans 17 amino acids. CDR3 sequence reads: CATSRVLTSGSTDTQYF. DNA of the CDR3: TGTGCCACCAGCAGAGTTCTCACTAGCGGGAGTACAGATACGCAGTATTTT.

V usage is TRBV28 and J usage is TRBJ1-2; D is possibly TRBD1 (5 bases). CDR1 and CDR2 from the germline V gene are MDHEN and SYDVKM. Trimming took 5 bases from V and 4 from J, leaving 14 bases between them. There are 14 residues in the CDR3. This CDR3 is CASSLPTASYGYTF. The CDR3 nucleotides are TGTGCCAGCAGTCTCCCGACAGCAAGCTATGGCTACACCTTC.